This T cell receptor (beta chain) originates from a study of lymphopenia after photon versus proton radiotherapy. CDR1 is SGHNT, CDR2 YYREEE, per germline (reference sequence). The CDR3 runs to 18 residues. Trimming cost V 2 bases and J 3 bases; bases outside gene matches: 10. Only in-frame clones appear in the TCRdb table, and some are missing; sequencing was by immunoSEQ multiplex PCR. The sample yields about 83,000 clones, 83% seen once. This clone was detected only once. Its antigen is not known. Study-wide points: Relative stability marked proton patients; photon patients lost diversity and naive cells. In patients who died, overall survival fell as post-nadir TCR diversity dropped more. After lymphocyte nadir, photon-treated repertoires showed oligoclonal expansion, especially CD8+ Temra.

The sequenced sample was peripheral blood, obtained from a patient treated with proton-based radiotherapy. The origin of this receptor is a man aged 60 to 69 with pancreatic cancer. The V and J genes are TRBV5-4 and TRBJ2-7; 14 bases fit TRBD2. The CDR3 DNA follows: TGTGCCAGCAGCTTCCGACATGGGACTAGCGGGAGAGACTACGAGCAGTACTTC. Its protein is CASSFRHGTSGRDYEQYF.